This passage covers 19 T cell receptor beta chains from one sample sequenced in a study of memory CD4+ T cells and cytomegalovirus serostatus. The data were produced by immunoSEQ multiplex PCR, yet TCRdb's version contains in-frame clones alone and is incomplete. The sample lists 52,000 or so clones, 82% occurring once. Single viable CD3+CD4+CD8-CD45RO+ cells were sorted as the memory CD4+ T cells. The sample consisted of memory CD4+ T cells from blood. These receptor sequences come from an adult in good health and CMV-seronegative.

About this clone: The same CDR3 also results from other DNA sequences found in this sample. This chain connects TRBV7-2 to TRBJ2-7; 7 bases agree with TRBD1. V shed 4 bases, J shed 0 bases, and the junction held 3 bases outside the gene matches. The CDR3 loop spans 14 amino acids. CDR1 and CDR2 from the germline V gene are SGHTA and FQGNSA. CDR3 nucleotide sequence: TGTGCCAGCAGCTCACAGGGGAGCTCCTACGAGCAGTACTTC. Translated, it gives CASSSQGSSYEQYF.

This sequence joins TRBV25-1 and TRBJ2-3, with 9 bases identical to TRBD2. CDR1 and CDR2 from the germline V gene are MGHDK and SYGVNS. V lost 5 bases, J lost 7 bases, and 10 bases stayed unmatched. The CDR3 length is 15 residues. The chain's CDR3 is CASSRGLAGTNTQYF. The DNA for the CDR3 is TGTGCCAGCAGTCGGGGGCTAGCGGGGACAAATACGCAGTATTTT.

The V and J genes are TRBV6-5 and TRBJ1-5; a possible D gene is TRBD1 (6 bases). With 5 bases removed from V and 0 bases from J, the gap between germline ends came to 11 bases. CDR1 and CDR2 from the germline V gene are MNHEY and SVGAGI. There are 15 residues in the CDR3. The DNA for the CDR3 is TGTGCCAGCAGTCGTTCGGGGGCTAGCAATCAGCCCCAGCATTTT. Amino acid sequence: CASSRSGASNQPQHF.

This clone was counted only a few times. The V gene is TRBV7-9, the J gene TRBJ1-3; D is ambiguous. The V end lost 4 bases, the J end lost 0 bases, and 4 bases lay between the germline ends. Germline loops: CDR1 SEHNR, CDR2 FQNEAQ (reference sequence). The CDR3 has 13 residues. CDR3 DNA sequence: TGTGCCAGCAGCTCAGACTCTGGAAACACCATATATTTT. It encodes CASSSDSGNTIYF. The full variable domain, in which reference TRBV7-9 and TRBJ1-3 provide the parts outside the CDR3, is DTGVSQNPRHKITKRGQNVTFRCDPISEHNRLYWYRQTLGQGPEFLTYFQNEAQLEKSRLLSDRFSAERPKGSFSTLEIQRTEQGDSAMYLCASSSDSGNTIYFGEGSWLTVV.

V usage is TRBV5-1 and J usage is TRBJ2-3, with D possibly TRBD1 on 7 matching bases. Trimming took 0 bases from V and 0 from J, leaving 14 bases between them. Germline V lookup: CDR1 SGHRS, CDR2 YFSETQ. This CDR3 has 17 amino acids. The CDR3 protein is CASSLAGGQLSTDTQYF. In DNA, the CDR3 is TGCGCCAGCAGCTTGGCCGGGGGACAGTTGAGCACAGATACGCAGTATTTT.

V and J are TRBV4-1 and TRBJ1-1, with a possible D match to TRBD1 (6 bases). The CDR3 has 14 residues. Germline values: CDR1 MGHRA, CDR2 YSYEKL. V lost 4 bases to trimming and J lost 11 bases, with 20 bases between them. This CDR3 reads CASSLSSGAVGAFF. CDR3 coding DNA: TGCGCCAGCAGCCTATCCTCAGGGGCGGTAGGGGCTTTCTTT.

This chain uses TRBV9 with TRBJ1-3; D uncertain. Trimming removed 3 bases at V and 0 bases at J, with 16 bases between. In germline, CDR1 is SGDLS, CDR2 YYNGEE. This CDR3 comprises 17 residues. The chain's CDR3 is CASSATFNGISGNTIYF. The DNA for the CDR3 is TGTGCCAGCAGCGCAACATTCAACGGGATCTCTGGAAACACCATATATTTT.

The genes are TRBV28 and TRBJ2-5, with 10 nucleotides matching TRBD2. In germline, CDR1 is MDHEN, CDR2 SYDVKM. The V segment lost 4 bases and the J segment 0 bases; nucleotides outside the gene matches: 5. The CDR3 extends over 16 amino acids. CDR3 amino acids: CASSSRTSGYQETQYF. The CDR3 DNA follows: TGTGCCAGCAGTTCAAGGACTAGCGGATACCAAGAGACCCAGTACTTC.

This chain connects TRBV2 to TRBJ2-2, with no clear D. V lost 0 bases, J lost 6 bases, and 8 bases lay in between. This CDR3 comprises 14 residues. The germline CDR1 and CDR2 sequences are SNHLY and FYNNEI. Here the CDR3 DNA reads TGTGCCAGCAGTGAAGCGCTTTCGTCCGGGGAGCTGTTTTTT. As protein: CASSEALSSGELFF.

This chain connects TRBV28 to TRBJ1-5; 8 bases map to TRBD1. Germline trimming cut 6 bases from V and 3 bases from J; bases unmatched to any gene: 10. Germline V CDR1 and CDR2: MDHEN, SYDVKM. The CDR3 has 16 amino acids. CDR3 residues: CASSPRRTGSNQPQHF. The CDR3 DNA follows: TGTGCCAGCAGCCCCAGGAGGACAGGGTCCAATCAGCCCCAGCATTTT.

The V and J genes are TRBV10-2 and TRBJ2-3; D uncertain. V dropped 8 bases and J dropped 3 bases, with 15 bases sitting between them. The germline CDR1 and CDR2 sequences are WSHSY and SAAADI. CDR3 length equals 14 residues. CDR3 DNA sequence: TGCGCCAGCGGGATGACTTCAACTACAGATACGCAGTATTTT. Translated, it gives CASGMTSTTDTQYF.

V is TRBV7-9 and J is TRBJ2-2; either TRBD1 or TRBD2 may supply D (5 bases each). CDR1 and CDR2 (germline): SEHNR, FQNEAQ (reference sequence). V was shortened by 2 bases and J by 0 bases, with 16 bases between the two germline ends. The CDR3 spans 18 residues. The CDR3 DNA reads TGTGCCAGCAGCTTACGGGGCTCTGAGGTACCGAACACCGGGGAGCTGTTTTTT. This translates into CASSLRGSEVPNTGELFF.

The chain is built from TRBV5-1 and TRBJ1-2; D not certain. This CDR3 has 12 residues. The germline V and J ends were trimmed by 3 bases and 8 bases, with 11 bases remaining between them. In germline, CDR1 is SGHRS, CDR2 YFSETQ. For the CDR3, the DNA is TGCGCCAGCAGCTATCAGACCGGGGGCTACACCTTC. This sequence encodes CASSYQTGGYTF. Full variable domain (outside the CDR3, taken from reference TRBV5-1 and TRBJ1-2): KAGVTQTPRYLIKTRGQQVTLSCSPISGHRSVSWYQQTPGQGLQFLFEYFSETQRNKGNFPGRFSGRQFSNSRSEMNVSTLELGDSALYLCASSYQTGGYTFGSGTRLTVV.

This chain joins TRBV7-9 and TRBJ2-1; 13 positions match TRBD2. V gave up 5 bases and J gave up 2 bases; unmatched junction bases: 3. Germline V gene sequence: CDR1 SEHNR, CDR2 FQNEAQ (reference sequence). CDR3 size: 16 residues. The CDR3 is CASSQLAGGPYNEQFF. CDR3 DNA: TGTGCCAGCAGCCAACTAGCGGGGGGGCCCTACAATGAGCAGTTCTTC.

This chain connects TRBV5-1 to TRBJ2-2; D possibly corresponds to TRBD2 (6 bases). Trimming took off 5 bases at V and 5 bases at J, with 16 bases between the two ends. Germline V gives CDR1 SGHRS, CDR2 YFSETQ. The CDR3 spans 15 residues. The CDR3 reads CASSPGDAGTGELFF. Written as DNA, the CDR3 is TGCGCCAGCAGTCCGGGGGACGCGGGGACCGGGGAGCTGTTTTTT.

This rearrangement joins TRBV5-6 to TRBJ2-4; D not resolved. The CDR3 loop spans 14 amino acids. From germline, CDR1 is SGHDT and CDR2 YYEEEE. V gave up 2 bases and J gave up 0 bases, with 6 bases separating them. The CDR3, as DNA: TGTGCCAGCAGCTTTAGGACAGCCAAAAACATTCAGTACTTC. This sequence encodes CASSFRTAKNIQYF.

This rearrangement joins TRBV6-6 to TRBJ2-2; D is unresolved. The CDR3 sequence is 15 residues long. Germline-derived CDR1 and CDR2 are MNHNY and SVGAGI (reference sequence). Trimming shortened V by 5 bases and J by 4 bases, and 14 bases separated the two germline ends. The CDR3 DNA follows: TGTGCCAGCAGTCAGACTTCGGCCACCACCGGGGAGCTGTTTTTT. Translated, it gives CASSQTSATTGELFF.

The chain recombines TRBV7-2 with TRBJ1-1, with 9 bases matching TRBD1. In germline, CDR1 is SGHTA, CDR2 FQGNSA. J lost 1 base, V lost 8 bases, and 2 bases had no gene match. The CDR3 is 13 residues long. The CDR3 spells CASAQGANTEAFF. CDR3 nucleotides: TGTGCCAGCGCACAGGGGGCGAACACTGAAGCTTTCTTT.

Only one count was recorded for this clone. A junction end diverges from the germline sequence, so it may reflect a read error. The rearrangement links TRBV7-7 to TRBJ2-5; 15 nucleotides line up with TRBD2. From germline, CDR1 is SSHAT and CDR2 FNYEAQ (reference sequence). CDR3 length: 16 residues. The CDR3 protein is CASSLGTSGGRETQYF. The CDR3 DNA is TGTGCTAGCAGCCTCGGGACTAGCGGGGGGCGAGAGACCCAGTACTTC.